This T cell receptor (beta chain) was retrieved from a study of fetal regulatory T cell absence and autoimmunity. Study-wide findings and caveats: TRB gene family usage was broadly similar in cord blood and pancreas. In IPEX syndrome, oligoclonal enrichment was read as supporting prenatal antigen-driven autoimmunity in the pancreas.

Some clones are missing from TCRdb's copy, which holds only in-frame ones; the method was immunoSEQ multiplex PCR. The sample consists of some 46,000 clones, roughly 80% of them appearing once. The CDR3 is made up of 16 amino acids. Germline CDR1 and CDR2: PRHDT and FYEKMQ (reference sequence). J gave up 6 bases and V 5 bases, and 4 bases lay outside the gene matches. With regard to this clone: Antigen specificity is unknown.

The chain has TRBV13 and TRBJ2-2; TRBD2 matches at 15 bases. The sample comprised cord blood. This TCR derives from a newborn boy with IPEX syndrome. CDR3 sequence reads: CASSPGLAGGPGELFF. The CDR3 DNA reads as TGTGCCAGCAGCCCCGGACTAGCGGGGGGGCCCGGGGAGCTGTTTTTT.